The 16 T cell receptor beta chains in this list originate from one sample, sequenced in a study of cytomegalovirus exposure and HLA in healthy donors. It was with 60 Vbeta and 13 Jbeta primers that the PCR ran. Produced via immunoSEQ multiplex PCR; TCRdb's table is partial and in-frame only. The sample holds over 50,000 clones; about 81% are singletons and the top ten take roughly half. Sequencing input: PBMCs. The receptors derive from a man aged 45 to 65 in good health and CMV-seropositive.

This chain uses TRBV5-1 with TRBJ2-1; 12 positions match TRBD2. Trimming took 3 bases from V and 8 from J; bases not matched to a gene: 9. CDR1 SGHRS and CDR2 YFSETQ come from the germline V gene. The CDR3 length is 16 residues. The CDR3 DNA follows: TGCGCCAGCAGCTGGACCCCGACTAGCGGGAGCGATGAGCAGTTCTTC. As protein: CASSWTPTSGSDEQFF.

As to this clone: This CDR3 is also generated by other DNA sequences in the sample. The chain has TRBV27 and TRBJ2-7; TRBD1 matches 7 bases. J was trimmed by 7 bases and V by 5 bases; bases with no gene match: 11. CDR3 length: 14 residues. CDR1 is MNHEY, CDR2 SMNVEV, per germline (reference sequence). CDR3 in DNA: TGTGCCAGCAGTATCACAGGGGCTGCCACTGAGCAGTACTTC. Its translation is CASSITGAATEQYF.

This clone has just a few counts. A junction boundary mismatches the germline segment, possibly from a read error. The chain links TRBV6-1 to TRBJ1-2; maybe TRBD1 (6 bases). This CDR3 region has 14 residues. Germline assignment: CDR1 MNHNS and CDR2 SASEGT. CDR3 sequence reads: CASGDPTGYYGYTF. DNA of the CDR3: TGTGCCAGCGGTGATCCGACAGGCTACTATGGCTACACCTTC.

The chain employs TRBV19 and TRBJ1-5; TRBD1 aligns across 7 bases. Trimming took 2 bases from V and 5 from J; bases not matched to a gene: 3. Germline-derived CDR1 and CDR2 are LNHDA and SQIVND (reference sequence). The CDR3 runs 14 residues. As DNA, the CDR3 is TGTGCCAGTAGTATAAGGGGGCTGGATCAGCCCCAGCATTTT. It encodes CASSIRGLDQPQHF.

V is TRBV11-2 and J is TRBJ2-7, with a possible D match to TRBD2 (6 bases). V was pared by 2 bases and J by 5 bases, with 19 bases between. The germline gives CDR1 SGHAT, CDR2 FQNNGV. This CDR3 spans 16 amino acids. This CDR3 reads CASSLIWDFGDDEQYF. In DNA form, the CDR3 reads TGTGCCAGCAGCTTAATTTGGGACTTTGGGGATGACGAGCAGTACTTC. The full variable domain, completed using reference TRBV11-2 and TRBJ2-7, is EAGVAQSPRYKIIEKRQSVAFWCNPISGHATLYWYQQILGQGPKLLIQFQNNGVVDDSQLPKDRFSAERLKGVDSTLKIQPAKLEDSAVYLCASSLIWDFGDDEQYFGPGTRLTVT.

This clone has only one observation. The V call is TRBV6-1, the J call TRBJ2-1, with D unclear. The CDR3 totals 14 residues. Looked up from germline, CDR1 is MNHNS and CDR2 is SASEGT. The V end was cut by 4 bases, the J end by 6 bases, with 13 bases between. The DNA of the CDR3 is TGTGCCAGCAGTGGCCGGCTGGGCTCCAATGAGCAGTTCTTC. It codes for CASSGRLGSNEQFF.

This clone was counted only a few times. This likely stems from a read error, as it lies one base from a far larger clone. Other DNA sequences in the sample encode the same CDR3. The chain joins TRBV4-3 to TRBJ2-1; no reliable D call. Trimming left V 0 bases short and J 3 bases short, with 15 bases between. The germline V gene encodes CDR1 LGHNA and CDR2 YSLEER. This CDR3 has 17 amino acids. The CDR3 sequence is CASSQDMIVLVYNEQFF. In DNA, the CDR3 is TGCGCCAGCAGCCAAGATATGATCGTACTCGTCTACAATGAGCAGTTCTTC.

Regarding this clone: The sample holds other DNA sequences that translate to the same CDR3. The rearrangement joins TRBV7-2 to TRBJ2-3; the match to TRBD2 covers 7 bases. Germline lookup yields CDR1 SGHTA and CDR2 FQGNSA. The CDR3 is 15 residues long. After removal of 5 bases from V and 0 bases from J, the junction contained 5 bases not matched to a gene. The CDR3 nucleotides read TGTGCCAGCAGCCCTAGCGGAACTAGCACAGATACGCAGTATTTT. Amino acids: CASSPSGTSTDTQYF. The complete variable domain, with remaining parts taken from reference TRBV7-2 and TRBJ2-3, reads GAGVSQSPSNKVTEKGKDVELRCDPISGHTALYWYRQSLGQGLEFLIYFQGNSAPDKSGLPSDRFSAERTGGSVSTLTIQRTQQEDSAVYLCASSPSGTSTDTQYFGPGTRLTVL.

The table lists this clone with a few counts. Here the CDR3 reads CASSPTGVNTEAFF. CDR3 in DNA: TGTGCCAGCAGCCCGACAGGGGTGAACACTGAAGCTTTCTTT. The chain links TRBV7-8 to TRBJ1-1, with TRBD1 identical over 8 bases. After removal of 5 bases from V and 0 bases from J, the junction contained 2 bases not matched to a gene. This CDR3 comprises 14 residues. Germline V lookup: CDR1 SGHVS, CDR2 FQNEAQ.

The V and J genes are TRBV4-1 and TRBJ2-5; no clear D. The DNA end is more similar to TRBJ2-7, so the J call may be wrong. The CDR3 totals 13 residues. The germline V gene encodes CDR1 MGHRA and CDR2 YSYEKL. The CDR3 spells CASSQDPYYEQYF. CDR3 sequence (DNA): TGCGCCAGCAGCCAAGATCCATACTACGAGCAGTACTTC.

This chain connects TRBV27 to TRBJ1-2; TRBD1 matches at 8 bases. Losses at the gene ends were 5 bases for V and 8 bases for J; bases not matched to a gene: 16. CDR1 MNHEY and CDR2 SMNVEV come from the germline V gene (reference sequence). There are 16 residues in the CDR3. CDR3 region: CASSQGSGQGARGYTF. The CDR3 DNA is TGTGCCAGCAGTCAGGGGTCCGGGCAGGGGGCTCGGGGCTACACCTTC.

This clone is a singleton in its sample. The chain couples TRBV7-2 to TRBJ2-2; D unclear. Germline CDR1 reads SGHTA; CDR2 reads FQGNSA. The germline V and J ends were trimmed by 4 bases and 8 bases, with 17 bases remaining between them. CDR3 length: 15 residues. This CDR3 reads CASSSNSRSLGELFF. Written as DNA, the CDR3 is TGTGCCAGCAGCTCTAACTCCAGGTCTTTAGGGGAGCTGTTTTTT.

The J gene is TRBJ2-4, the V gene TRBV7-9, with 7 bases that match TRBD1. The CDR3 sequence is 16 residues long. Germline loops: CDR1 SEHNR, CDR2 FQNEAQ (reference sequence). Losses at the gene ends were 5 bases for V and 0 bases for J; bases not matched to a gene: 7. For the CDR3, the DNA is TGTGCCAGCAGCCCCAAGGGACAGTTAGCCAAAAACATTCAGTACTTC. Translation: CASSPKGQLAKNIQYF.

This clone was detected only once. This chain uses TRBV28 with TRBJ1-5; TRBD1 might be the D (5 bases). The CDR3 contains 17 residues. Germline V CDR1 and CDR2: MDHEN, SYDVKM. Trimming took 4 bases from V and 2 from J, leaving 18 bases between them. The CDR3, as DNA: TGTGCCAGCAGTTCAATCGCAGACAGATCCGGCAATCAGCCCCAGCATTTT. This translates into CASSSIADRSGNQPQHF.

In nucleotides, the CDR3 is TGTGCCAGTAGTATAGTTCCCCTATCCGTTACCTACAATGAGCAGTTCTTC. Amino acids: CASSIVPLSVTYNEQFF. The chain joins TRBV19 to TRBJ2-1; D gene ambiguous. This CDR3 comprises 17 residues. CDR1 and CDR2 from the germline V gene are LNHDA and SQIVND (reference sequence). The V end was cut by 1 base, the J end by 2 bases, with 15 bases between.

The rearrangement uses TRBV7-2 and TRBJ1-1; D gene ambiguous. Germline V gene lookup returns CDR1 SGHTA and CDR2 FQGNSA. V lost 2 bases, J lost 11 bases, and 18 bases lay in between. This CDR3 has 14 residues. CDR3 region: CASSLSGAGRRAFF. CDR3 DNA sequence: TGTGCCAGCAGCTTATCTGGAGCTGGACGGAGGGCTTTCTTT.